A single sample gave rise to the 21 T cell receptor beta chains below, sequenced in a study of shared clonotypes between healthy human individuals. Some clones are missing from TCRdb's copy, which holds only in-frame ones; the method was immunoSEQ multiplex PCR. The sample has over 2 million clones; 85% to 95% are singletons. Sequencing input: naive CD4+ T cells sorted from blood. The sample's subset: CD45RA+ positively selected. These receptors came from a man between 18 and 29 years old in good health.

This clone was seen once. This chain links TRBV18 with TRBJ2-7; TRBD2 might be the D (6 bases). Looked up from germline, CDR1 is KGHSH and CDR2 is LQKENI. V was cut by 3 bases and J by 6 bases, with 18 bases left in between. The CDR3 loop spans 15 amino acids. CDR3 sequence (DNA): TGTGCCAGCTCACCCCTGGAGGGACCGGTAGTCGAGCAGTACTTC. Encoded protein: CASSPLEGPVVEQYF.

The V call is TRBV5-6, the J call TRBJ2-3; D is possibly TRBD2 (6 bases). V was shortened by 2 bases and J by 2 bases, with 12 bases between the two germline ends. Looked up from germline, CDR1 is SGHDT and CDR2 is YYEEEE. This CDR3 is 15 amino acids long. Here the CDR3 reads CASSFVAEITDTQYF. CDR3 DNA: TGTGCCAGCAGCTTTGTAGCGGAGATCACAGATACGCAGTATTTT.

Note on this clone: In the same sample, other DNA sequences code for this CDR3. The V call is TRBV7-2, the J call TRBJ2-1; 10 nucleotides line up with TRBD1. The CDR3 spans 15 residues. The V gene's germline CDR1 is SGHTA and CDR2 FQGNSA. Trimming at V came to 6 bases and at J to 3 bases, leaving 5 bases not matched to a gene. CDR3 in amino acids: CASSPDRGGYNEQFF. The CDR3 DNA reads TGTGCCAGCAGTCCGGACAGGGGGGGCTACAATGAGCAGTTCTTC.

V and J are TRBV6-6 and TRBJ1-2, with no clear D. Germline assignment: CDR1 MNHNY and CDR2 SVGAGI (reference sequence). Trimming left V 10 bases short and J 2 bases short, with 17 bases between. The CDR3 totals 14 residues. The CDR3: CATRRSTSNYGYTF. For the CDR3, the DNA is TGTGCCACCCGCAGGAGTACCTCGAACTATGGCTACACCTTC.

This chain links TRBV30 with TRBJ2-7, with D hard to call. The CDR3 is 15 residues long. Trimming left V 0 bases short and J 5 bases short, with 17 bases between. Germline CDR1 and CDR2: GTSNPN and SVGIG (reference sequence). The DNA of the CDR3 is TGTGCCTGGAGTGTACGTCTCGGAAGTGAGGACGAGCAGTACTTC. It encodes CAWSVRLGSEDEQYF.

This chain joins TRBV28 and TRBJ1-1; D is unclear. The CDR3 is made up of 14 amino acids. Germline V gene data show CDR1 as MDHEN and CDR2 as SYDVKM. Trimming removed 2 bases from V and 4 bases from J, with 11 bases in between. The CDR3 DNA sequence: TGTGCCAGCAGTTTAGAGCTGGATGGCACTGAAGCTTTCTTT. It is translated as CASSLELDGTEAFF.

V gene TRBV5-4 combines with J gene TRBJ1-1, with 9 bases fitting TRBD1. Germline V gene data show CDR1 as SGHNT and CDR2 as YYREEE (reference sequence). The CDR3 is 14 amino acids. Unmatched junction bases numbered 2, after V lost 4 bases and J lost 1 base. CDR3 region: CASSPDRGNTEAFF. The DNA for the CDR3 is TGTGCCAGCAGCCCGGACAGGGGGAACACTGAAGCTTTCTTT.

Comments on this clone: Other nucleotide sequences from this sample produce the same CDR3. This sequence joins TRBV7-9 and TRBJ2-5; maybe TRBD1 (8 bases). The V end was cut by 4 bases, the J end by 5 bases, with 14 bases between. The germline V gene has CDR1 SEHNR and CDR2 FQNEAQ (reference sequence). There are 14 residues in the CDR3. For the CDR3, the DNA is TGTGCCAGCAGCTCCGACAGGGGAGGGGAGACCCAGTACTTC. Residues: CASSSDRGGETQYF.

The genes are TRBV7-2 and TRBJ1-1; the D is unclear. The germline gives CDR1 SGHTA, CDR2 FQGNSA. The CDR3 is 14 residues long. Trimming removed 5 bases from V and 3 bases from J, with 13 bases in between. Here the CDR3 reads CASSPSGRDTEAFF. The CDR3 nucleotides are TGTGCCAGCAGCCCTAGCGGGAGGGACACTGAAGCTTTCTTT.

This clone was picked up one time. This chain links TRBV6-5 with TRBJ1-2; TRBD1 aligns across 7 bases. There are 15 residues in the CDR3. The V and J ends lost 6 bases and 3 bases, in that order; junction bases with no gene match: 10. Germline loops: CDR1 MNHEY, CDR2 SVGAGI. CDR3 DNA: TGTGCCAGCAGCCGTACAATCGACAGGGACTATGGCTACACCTTC. Translation: CASSRTIDRDYGYTF.

This clone was recorded at least ten times. The CDR3 spells CAWNPGVSGNTIYF. For the CDR3, the DNA is TGTGCCTGGAATCCCGGGGTCTCTGGAAACACCATATATTTT. The chain has TRBV30 and TRBJ1-3; no clear D gene. The CDR3 runs 14 residues. V was clipped by 4 bases and J by 0 bases, with 10 bases between them. The germline V gene has CDR1 GTSNPN and CDR2 SVGIG (reference sequence).

The chain is built from TRBV10-1 and TRBJ1-2, with 7 bases identical to TRBD1. Germline trimming cut 5 bases from V and 4 bases from J; bases unmatched to any gene: 1. Germline CDR1 WNHNN, CDR2 SYGVQD (reference sequence). The CDR3 runs to 12 residues. CDR3: CASSRDSYGYTF. The CDR3 DNA reads as TGCGCCAGCAGTCGGGACAGCTATGGCTACACCTTC.

The chain employs TRBV9 and TRBJ2-2; D gene ambiguous. The V end was cut by 1 base, the J end by 0 bases, with 16 bases between. This CDR3 spans 18 amino acids. Germline V gives CDR1 SGDLS, CDR2 YYNGEE. The DNA of the CDR3 is TGTGCCAGCAGCGTAAAGGGTGTTTATGGACCGAACACCGGGGAGCTGTTTTTT. Its translation is CASSVKGVYGPNTGELFF.

CDR3 DNA sequence: TGTGCCAGCAGCCCCTTCATGGGAAGAGGCTACACCTTC. This translates into CASSPFMGRGYTF. This rearrangement joins TRBV14 to TRBJ1-2; D unclear. The V end lost 4 bases, the J end lost 8 bases, and 14 bases lay between the germline ends. Germline values: CDR1 SGHDN, CDR2 FVKESK. This CDR3 contains 13 residues.

This chain uses TRBV21-1 with TRBJ1-2. TRBV21-1 has pseudogene status. The CDR3 length is 11 residues. The CDR3 sequence is CASSIRGGYTF. The CDR3 DNA reads as TGTGCCAGCAGCATCCGGGGAGGCTACACCTTC.

The rearrangement uses TRBV5-1 and TRBJ2-7, with D tentatively TRBD1 (6 bases). This CDR3 has 14 amino acids. Germline V gene lookup returns CDR1 SGHRS and CDR2 YFSETQ. Trimming took 4 bases from V and 3 from J, leaving 14 bases between them. CDR3 in amino acids: CASSPRTDYYEQYF. CDR3 sequence (DNA): TGCGCCAGCAGCCCACGGACAGACTACTACGAGCAGTACTTC.

The chain joins TRBV6-5 to TRBJ1-6; D is uncertain. Germline V gene lookup returns CDR1 MNHEY and CDR2 SVGAGI. This CDR3 is 13 amino acids long. The germline V and J ends were trimmed by 8 bases and 3 bases, with 8 bases remaining between them. The CDR3 nucleotides are TGTGCCAGCGTAGACAACTATAATTCACCCCTCCACTTT. It yields the protein CASVDNYNSPLHF.

The V gene is TRBV7-9, the J gene TRBJ1-3, with D unclear. The CDR3 has 15 amino acids. CDR1 is SEHNR and CDR2 is FQNEAQ in the germline V gene (reference sequence). V shed 3 bases and J shed 2 bases, with 11 bases lying between them. DNA of the CDR3: TGTGCCAGCAGCTTGTCACAGACCCCTGGAAACACCATATATTTT. Protein: CASSLSQTPGNTIYF.

The chain has TRBV11-2 and TRBJ2-7, with 10 nucleotides matching TRBD1. The CDR3 is 15 residues long. The V and J ends lost 3 bases and 4 bases, in that order; junction bases with no gene match: 6. Germline V gene sequence: CDR1 SGHAT, CDR2 FQNNGV. CDR3 sequence (DNA): TGTGCCAGCAGCTTGCCGGGACAGGGGTGGTACGAGCAGTACTTC. Protein: CASSLPGQGWYEQYF.

The V call is TRBV5-1, the J call TRBJ2-5; 7 nucleotides agree with TRBD1. The CDR3 is 14 residues long. V trimming: 2 bases; J trimming: 5 bases; junction bases outside the gene matches: 6. CDR1 and CDR2 from the germline V gene are SGHRS and YFSETQ. The CDR3 here is CASSLQGPWETQYF. Written as DNA, the CDR3 is TGCGCCAGCAGCTTACAGGGGCCATGGGAGACCCAGTACTTC.

J is TRBJ1-2 and V is TRBV28, with TRBD1 as a possible D gene (5 bases). The V end lost 6 bases, the J end lost 4 bases, and 12 bases lay between the germline ends. The CDR3 loop spans 13 amino acids. Germline loops: CDR1 MDHEN, CDR2 SYDVKM. CDR3 residues: CASRTFGAYGYTF. CDR3 in DNA: TGTGCCAGCAGAACCTTCGGGGCCTATGGCTACACCTTC.